Each of the 22 T cell receptor beta chains below was sequenced from the same sample in a study of cytomegalovirus exposure and HLA in healthy donors. Primers: 60 Vbeta forward and 13 Jbeta reverse. The method was immunoSEQ multiplex PCR; TCRdb's version includes in-frame clones alone and lacks a portion of them. The sample includes roughly 120,000 clones, around two thirds of them seen just once. The sample taken for sequencing was PBMCs. These receptors all come from a woman aged 35 to 49 in good health and CMV-seropositive.

The rearrangement links TRBV4-3 to TRBJ1-4; D perhaps matches TRBD1 (6 bases). This CDR3 is 16 amino acids long. The V gene lost 0 bases and the J gene lost 7 bases, with 15 bases spanning the gap. CDR1 and CDR2 (germline): LGHNA, YSLEER. This CDR3 is CASSQDPRDISEKLFF. The CDR3 nucleotides are TGCGCCAGCAGCCAAGACCCCCGGGACATAAGTGAAAAACTGTTTTTT.

V and J are TRBV29-1 and TRBJ2-3, with 8 bases matching TRBD2. V was clipped by 2 bases and J by 4 bases; unmatched bases: 5. The CDR3 is 14 amino acids. Germline lookup yields CDR1 SQVTM and CDR2 ANQGSEA. The CDR3: CSVETGGTPDTQYF. CDR3 DNA sequence: TGCAGCGTTGAAACGGGGGGGACTCCAGATACGCAGTATTTT.

The gene calls are TRBV4-3 and TRBJ2-7; D is uncertain. V was trimmed by 0 bases and J by 11 bases, leaving 17 bases between them. The CDR3 covers 14 residues. Per the germline V gene, CDR1 is LGHNA and CDR2 is YSLEER. CDR3 coding DNA: TGCGCCAGCAGCCAAGATCGCGGTCGCACCCCGAAGTACTTC. It specifies CASSQDRGRTPKYF.

The chain joins TRBV7-9 to TRBJ2-5; D ambiguous. V was cut by 4 bases and J by 5 bases, with 14 bases left in between. The germline V gene has CDR1 SEHNR and CDR2 FQNEAQ (reference sequence). The CDR3 runs 14 residues. CDR3 bases: TGTGCCAGCAGCTCACCCTCCGCCCGGGAGACCCAGTACTTC. Translated: CASSSPSARETQYF.

The chain links TRBV29-1 to TRBJ1-1; TRBD1 agrees at 8 bases. The V segment lost 7 bases and the J segment 8 bases; nucleotides outside the gene matches: 6. The CDR3 contains 11 residues. Per germline, CDR1 SQVTM and CDR2 ANQGSEA. CDR3: CSARGQGEAFF. The CDR3 nucleotides are TGCAGCGCCCGTGGACAGGGAGAAGCTTTCTTT.

The CDR3 region has the DNA TGCGCCAGCAGCTTCCTGAGCGGGGCAGCGCAGGAGACCCAGTACTTC. This translates into CASSFLSGAAQETQYF. The chain employs TRBV5-1 and TRBJ2-5, with 7 bases matching TRBD2. Losses at the gene ends were 2 bases for V and 5 bases for J; bases not matched to a gene: 12. The CDR3 runs to 16 residues. The germline CDR1 and CDR2 sequences are SGHRS and YFSETQ.

The CDR3 bases are TGTGCCAGCATGCGGGGTGCACTGAACCCCTTCTTT. Translating gives CASMRGALNPFF. The J gene is TRBJ1-1, the V gene TRBV2; D not certain. Germline loops: CDR1 SNHLY, CDR2 FYNNEI. The CDR3 sequence is 12 residues long. The V and J ends lost 7 bases and 14 bases respectively, with 20 bases between them.

The V and J genes are TRBV6-5 and TRBJ1-2; D remains unclear. The CDR3 has 15 residues. Germline V gives CDR1 MNHEY, CDR2 SVGAGI. The ends were cut back, 0 bases at V and 1 base at J, with 9 bases in the middle. CDR3: CASSYSEGGNYGYTF. CDR3 bases: TGTGCCAGCAGTTACTCGGAGGGTGGTAACTATGGCTACACCTTC.

The V and J genes are TRBV25-1 and TRBJ2-5, with 8 bases matching TRBD2. CDR1 and CDR2 (germline): MGHDK, SYGVNS. The length of the CDR3 is 15 residues. V was clipped by 8 bases and J by 2 bases; unmatched bases: 10. The DNA for the CDR3 is TGTGCCAGCCAACGTAGCGGGGAACCTCAAGAGACCCAGTACTTC. This translates into CASQRSGEPQETQYF.

V is TRBV4-3 and J is TRBJ2-7, with D tentatively TRBD2 (7 bases). This CDR3 region has 15 residues. The germline CDR1 and CDR2 sequences are LGHNA and YSLEER. V shed 4 bases and J shed 3 bases, with 16 bases lying between them. The CDR3 is CASSLREGGDYEQYF. DNA of the CDR3: TGCGCCAGCAGCCTCCGGGAAGGGGGGGACTACGAGCAGTACTTC.

The chain is built from TRBV7-8 and TRBJ2-5; the D gene is possibly TRBD1 (5 bases). CDR1 SGHVS and CDR2 FQNEAQ come from the germline V gene. With 1 base removed from V and 5 bases from J, the gap between germline ends came to 14 bases. The CDR3 totals 15 residues. DNA of the CDR3: TGTGCCAGCAGCTTAGGGACACTACCGACGGAGACCCAGTACTTC. The encoded protein is CASSLGTLPTETQYF.

This chain joins TRBV6-1 and TRBJ1-4, with no clear D. CDR1 is MNHNS, CDR2 SASEGT, per germline. Trimming shortened V by 2 bases and J by 5 bases, and 15 bases separated the two germline ends. CDR3 length: 16 residues. CDR3 bases: TGTGCCAGCAGTGAATTCGGCGGGCAACAGAATGAAAAACTGTTTTTT. Its translation: CASSEFGGQQNEKLFF.

This rearrangement joins TRBV29-1 to TRBJ1-2; D may be TRBD1 (5 bases). CDR3 size: 13 residues. Trimming took off 3 bases at V and 8 bases at J, with 16 bases between the two ends. CDR1 and CDR2 from the germline V gene are SQVTM and ANQGSEA. The CDR3 sequence: CSVERGLNHGYTF. The CDR3 DNA follows: TGCAGCGTTGAGAGGGGACTCAACCACGGCTACACCTTC.

This clone was detected a few times. V gene TRBV19 combines with J gene TRBJ1-1, with D maybe TRBD1 (5 bases). CDR3 length: 16 amino acids. Germline V gene sequence: CDR1 LNHDA, CDR2 SQIVND (reference sequence). Trimming removed 3 bases at V and 0 bases at J, with 14 bases between. The CDR3 is CASSMVDSYLNTEAFF. CDR3 nucleotides: TGTGCCAGTAGTATGGTCGACAGTTACTTGAACACTGAAGCTTTCTTT.

The chain couples TRBV15 to TRBJ2-5; D is unresolved. The ends were cut back, 0 bases at V and 4 bases at J, with 9 bases in the middle. Germline V gives CDR1 LNHNV, CDR2 YYDKDF (reference sequence). The CDR3 spans 14 residues. CDR3 sequence: CATSRDRYPETQYF. The CDR3 DNA follows: TGTGCCACCAGCAGAGATCGGTACCCAGAGACCCAGTACTTC.

The chain recombines TRBV6-1 with TRBJ2-7; possible D gene TRBD2, 5 bases. Trimming shortened V by 4 bases and J by 3 bases, and 13 bases separated the two germline ends. Germline V gene lookup returns CDR1 MNHNS and CDR2 SASEGT. The CDR3 covers 14 residues. The chain's CDR3 is CASSGWGEGYEQYF. The CDR3 coding sequence is TGTGCCAGCAGTGGATGGGGAGAGGGCTACGAGCAGTACTTC.

V and J are TRBV15 and TRBJ1-4; D remains unclear. The length of the CDR3 is 13 residues. The germline CDR1 and CDR2 sequences are LNHNV and YYDKDF (reference sequence). V shed 1 base and J shed 4 bases, with 4 bases lying between them. CDR3 in amino acids: CATSRALNEKLFF. In nucleotides, the CDR3 is TGTGCCACCAGCAGAGCCCTTAATGAAAAACTGTTTTTT. The variable domain in full, completed from reference TRBV15 and TRBJ1-4, reads DAMVIQNPRYQVTQFGKPVTLSCSQTLNHNVMYWYQQKSSQAPKLLFHYYDKDFNNEADTPDNFQSRRPNTSFCFLDIRSPGLGDTAMYLCATSRALNEKLFFGSGTQLSVL.

This clone was counted between two and nine times. The chain links TRBV2 to TRBJ1-1; 9 bases map to TRBD1. The CDR3 consists of 14 residues. The germline V gene encodes CDR1 SNHLY and CDR2 FYNNEI. V dropped 8 bases and J dropped 5; count of bases not matched to a gene: 9. The CDR3, as DNA: TGTGCCAGCCTTCGGACAGGGGATGGTACTGAAGCTTTCTTT. Protein: CASLRTGDGTEAFF.

This chain uses TRBV7-2 with TRBJ2-5, with D perhaps matching TRBD2 (7 bases). The CDR3 spans 17 residues. Germline loops: CDR1 SGHTA, CDR2 FQGNSA. The V end was cut by 1 base, the J end by 2 bases, with 17 bases between. CDR3 region: CASSLEYRGAGQETQYF. The CDR3 nucleotides are TGTGCCAGCAGCTTAGAATACCGGGGGGCAGGGCAAGAGACCCAGTACTTC.

The chain employs TRBV29-1 and TRBJ2-5; a weak D match, TRBD1 (6 bases). Trimming took 7 bases from V and 5 from J, leaving 17 bases between them. CDR1 is SQVTM, CDR2 ANQGSEA, per germline. This CDR3 spans 13 amino acids. In DNA, the CDR3 is TGCAGCGCGCCCTCCGGACAGTCTGAGACCCAGTACTTC. Translating gives CSAPSGQSETQYF.

In this sample, this clone turned up a few times. The rearrangement links TRBV10-3 to TRBJ1-1; D is unclear. Trimming stripped 0 bases from V and 4 bases from J, with 9 bases between. The CDR3 is 14 amino acids. Germline V gene data show CDR1 as ENHRY and CDR2 as SYGVKD. The CDR3 sequence is CAISESRQRTEAFF. For the CDR3, the DNA is TGTGCCATCAGTGAGTCGAGACAACGCACTGAAGCTTTCTTT.

The V gene is TRBV2, the J gene TRBJ1-6; 8 nucleotides line up with TRBD1. V was pared by 3 bases and J by 8 bases, with 6 bases of the junction left unmatched. The CDR3 covers 15 residues. Per the germline V gene, CDR1 is SNHLY and CDR2 is FYNNEI. CDR3 loop: CASSEGTGSDSPLHF. The CDR3 coding sequence is TGTGCCAGCAGTGAGGGGACAGGATCAGATTCACCCCTCCACTTT.